The clone carrying this TCR beta chain was seen more than once but under ten times. This specimen belongs to a study of T-cell reconstitution after alpha-beta-depleted transplantation in children. V was shortened by 6 bases and J by 7 bases, with 15 bases between the two germline ends. CDR1 is MDHEN, CDR2 SYDVKM, per germline. The CDR3 contains 13 residues. This sample's TCRbeta library carried unique molecular identifier barcodes. A single record per CDR3 protein comes from TCRdb applying MiXCR to the PCR reads. In the table there are hundreds of thousands of distinct CDR3 sequences, 20% to 30% of which are singletons.

The chain links TRBV28 to TRBJ1-2; maybe TRBD1 (5 bases). This TCR was recovered from a female patient aged 2 to 10 who had a stem cell transplant for congenital amegakaryocytic thrombocytopenia, so the T cells may come from the graft donor. The sample here was PBMCs, mostly from graft donor cells, taken 360 days after TCRalphabeta/CD19-depleted stem cell transplant. The CDR3 region is CASSTPGRSGYTF. Written as DNA, the CDR3 is TGTGCCAGCAGCACTCCGGGACGCTCTGGCTACACCTTC.